A single sample gave rise to the 4 T cell receptor beta chains below, sequenced in a study of shared clonotypes between healthy human individuals. Assay used: immunoSEQ multiplex PCR; TCRdb lists only in-frame clones, some missing. The sample includes 2 million to 2.5 million clones, nearly 97% of them seen just once. What was sequenced was naive CD4+ T cells sorted from blood. Indicated subset: CD45RA+ positively selected. Source of these receptors: a young man in good health.

This rearrangement joins TRBV6-5 to TRBJ2-7; D uncertain. Germline CDR1 reads MNHEY; CDR2 reads SVGAGI. The CDR3 totals 15 residues. V shed 5 bases and J shed 0 bases, with 14 bases lying between them. The CDR3, as DNA: TGTGCCAGCAGTGTCGACCGACTCAACTCCTACGAGCAGTACTTC. It codes for CASSVDRLNSYEQYF.

In regard to this clone: The same CDR3 can be traced to other DNA sequences in this sample. The CDR3: CASSLDYGYTF. In nucleotides, the CDR3 is TGCGCCAGCAGCTTGGACTATGGCTACACCTTC. This chain connects TRBV5-1 to TRBJ1-2; no clear D gene. With 0 bases removed from V and 3 bases from J, the gap between germline ends came to 0 bases. This CDR3 contains 11 residues. Germline-derived CDR1 and CDR2 are SGHRS and YFSETQ.

For this clone: Other DNA sequences from this sample encode an identical CDR3 as well. The rearrangement uses TRBV10-3 and TRBJ2-3; 8 positions match TRBD1. The CDR3 has 15 amino acids. V lost 3 bases to trimming and J lost 1 base; unmatched junction nucleotides: 3. Germline V gene lookup returns CDR1 ENHRY and CDR2 SYGVKD. The CDR3 here is CAISDGTGGTDTQYF. The CDR3 nucleotides are TGTGCCATCAGTGACGGGACAGGAGGCACAGATACGCAGTATTTT.

V gene TRBV19 combines with J gene TRBJ2-6, with D uncertain. The V end lost 5 bases, the J end lost 0 bases, and 11 bases lay between the germline ends. The germline gives CDR1 LNHDA, CDR2 SQIVND (reference sequence). The CDR3 has 16 amino acids. CDR3 loop: CASSPSWGSGANVLTF. The CDR3 coding sequence is TGTGCCAGTAGTCCAAGCTGGGGCTCTGGGGCCAACGTCCTGACTTTC.